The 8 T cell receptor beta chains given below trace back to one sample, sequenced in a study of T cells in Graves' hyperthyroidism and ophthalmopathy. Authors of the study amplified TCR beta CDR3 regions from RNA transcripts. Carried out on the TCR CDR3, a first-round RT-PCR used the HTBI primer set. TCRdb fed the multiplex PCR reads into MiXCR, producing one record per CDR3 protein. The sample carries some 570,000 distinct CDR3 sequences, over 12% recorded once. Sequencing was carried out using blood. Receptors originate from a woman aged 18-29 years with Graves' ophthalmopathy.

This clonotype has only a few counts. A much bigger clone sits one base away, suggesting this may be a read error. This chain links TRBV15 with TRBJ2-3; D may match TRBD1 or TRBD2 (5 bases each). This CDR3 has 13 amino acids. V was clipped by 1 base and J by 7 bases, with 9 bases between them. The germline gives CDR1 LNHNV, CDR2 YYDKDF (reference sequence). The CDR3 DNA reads TGTGCCACCAGCAGAGGGGGACCCCATACGCAGTATTTT. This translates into CATSRGGPHTQYF.

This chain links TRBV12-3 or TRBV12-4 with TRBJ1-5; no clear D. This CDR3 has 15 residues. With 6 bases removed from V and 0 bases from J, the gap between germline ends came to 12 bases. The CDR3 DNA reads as TGTGCCAGCAGCCGCGGACGGTATAGCAATCAGCCCCAGCATTTT. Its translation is CASSRGRYSNQPQHF.

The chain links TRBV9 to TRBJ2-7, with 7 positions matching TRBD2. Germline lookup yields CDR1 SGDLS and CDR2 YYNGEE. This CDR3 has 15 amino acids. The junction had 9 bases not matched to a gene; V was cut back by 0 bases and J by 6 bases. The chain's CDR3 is CASSVGWDYQLEQYF. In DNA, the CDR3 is TGTGCCAGCAGCGTAGGTTGGGACTATCAACTCGAGCAGTACTTC.

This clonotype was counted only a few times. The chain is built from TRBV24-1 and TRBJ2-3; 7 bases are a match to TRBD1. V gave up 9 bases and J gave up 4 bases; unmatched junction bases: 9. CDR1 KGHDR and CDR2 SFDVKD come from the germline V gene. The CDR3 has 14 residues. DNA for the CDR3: TGTGCCACCGAATCGACAGGGCGTCCAGATACGCAGTATTTT. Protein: CATESTGRPDTQYF.

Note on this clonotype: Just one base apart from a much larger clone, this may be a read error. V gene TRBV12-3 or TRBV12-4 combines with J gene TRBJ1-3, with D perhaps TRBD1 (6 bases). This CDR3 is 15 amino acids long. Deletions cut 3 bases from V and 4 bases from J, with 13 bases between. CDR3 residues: CASSFPTGSGNTIYF. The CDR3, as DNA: TGTGCCAGCAGTTTCCCCACAGGGTCGGGAAACACCATATATTTT.

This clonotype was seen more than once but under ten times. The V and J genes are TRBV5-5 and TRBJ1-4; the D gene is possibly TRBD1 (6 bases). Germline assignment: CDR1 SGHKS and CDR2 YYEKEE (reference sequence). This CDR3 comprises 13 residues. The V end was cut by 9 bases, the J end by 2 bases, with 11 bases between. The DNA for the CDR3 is TGTGCCACAAACAGGGCTACTAATGAAAAACTGTTTTTT. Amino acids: CATNRATNEKLFF.

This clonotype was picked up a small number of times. CDR3 coding DNA: TGTGCCAGCAGCCTCCGGACCGAGCGGGTTGAGCAGTTCTTC. Its translation is CASSLRTERVEQFF. The chain combines TRBV9 with TRBJ2-1; maybe TRBD2 (6 bases). CDR3 size: 14 residues. The V end was cut by 4 bases, the J end by 9 bases, with 17 bases between. CDR1 and CDR2 (germline): SGDLS, YYNGEE.

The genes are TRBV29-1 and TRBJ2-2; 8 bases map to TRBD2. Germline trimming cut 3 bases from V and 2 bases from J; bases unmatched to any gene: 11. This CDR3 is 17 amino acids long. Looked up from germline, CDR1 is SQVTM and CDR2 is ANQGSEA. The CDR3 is CSVEGSVAGFNTGELFF. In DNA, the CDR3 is TGCAGCGTTGAGGGATCCGTAGCGGGATTTAACACCGGGGAGCTGTTTTTT.